This TCR beta chain was observed in a study of shared clonotypes between healthy human individuals. Details on this clone: Its specificity is unknown.

Sequencing was performed with immunoSEQ multiplex PCR; in TCRdb, only in-frame clones are kept and a portion is missing. The sample records some 1,600,000 clones, 98% being singletons. Trimming removed 5 bases from V and 6 bases from J; junction bases left unmatched: 8. CDR1 SGHAT and CDR2 FQNNGV come from the germline V gene. The CDR3 contains 14 residues. Notes on the study in general: Larger richness was generally estimated for naive than memory subsets. The study sampled only blood, and tissue repertoires likely differ. Clonotype sharing across a handful of donors was observed for roughly 5% of naive CD4 clonotypes.

The chain carries TRBV11-2 and TRBJ1-1; 8 bases agree with TRBD1. The source is a man between 25 and 39 years old in good health. Sequenced sample: naive CD4+ T cells sorted from blood. Stated subset: CD45RA+ positively selected. The CDR3 spells CASSPRGQASEAFF. The CDR3 DNA follows: TGTGCCAGCAGCCCCCGGGGACAGGCATCTGAAGCTTTCTTT.